These T cell receptor beta chains were read from a single sample in a study of cytomegalovirus exposure and HLA in healthy donors. Measured with immunoSEQ multiplex PCR; TCRdb has only the in-frame clones, and not every one. The sample gives under 140,000 clones, about 80% of which show up once; around 3% is in the top ten. Sequenced sample: PBMCs. Receptors were obtained from a woman in her sixties or seventies in good health and CMV-seropositive. The CDR3 runs from the conserved cysteine through the conserved F or W. D genes are given only for firm matches.

v_call	d_call	j_call	cdr3_aa	cdr3_nt
TRBV7-3	TRBD2	TRBJ2-1	CASSPNPPWLAGVRSYNEQFF	TGTGCCAGCAGCCCGAACCCACCGTGGCTAGCGGGAGTTCGGTCGTACAATGAGCAGTTCTTC
TRBV21-1	.	TRBJ1-6	CASSWRSPLHF	TGTGCCAGCAGCTGGAGGTCACCCCTCCACTTT
TRBV4-2	TRBD2	TRBJ2-7	CASSQASGVYYEQYF	TGTGCCAGCAGCCAGGCTAGCGGAGTTTACTACGAGCAGTACTTC
TRBV9	TRBD2	TRBJ2-3	CASSMTSGRYSQYF	TGTGCCAGCAGCATGACTAGCGGGAGGTATTCGCAATATTTT
TRBV7-9	.	TRBJ2-3	CASSLAYGADTQYF	TGTGCCAGCAGCTTAGCGTACGGGGCAGATACGCAGTATTTT
TRBV19	TRBD1	TRBJ2-7	CASWDSQAGDEQYF	TGTGCCTCCTGGGACAGCCAAGCCGGGGACGAGCAGTACTTC
TRBV9	TRBD1	TRBJ2-7	CASSDRDRWHEQYF	TGTGCCAGCAGCGATCGGGACAGGTGGCACGAGCAGTACTTC
TRBV7-9	TRBD1	TRBJ1-5	CASSGGTGVPQPQHF	TGTGCCAGCAGCGGAGGGACAGGGGTTCCCCAGCCCCAGCATTTT
TRBV7-3	.	TRBJ2-3	CASSFAGARASGSTDTQYF	TGTGCCAGCAGCTTCGCCGGGGCGAGGGCCAGCGGGAGCACAGATACGCAGTATTTT
TRBV7-2	.	TRBJ2-1	CASSLIPSNEQFF	TGTGCCAGCAGCTTAATCCCCTCCAATGAGCAGTTCTTC
TRBV2	.	TRBJ1-1	CASSVLGGGTEAFF	TGTGCCAGCAGTGTCTTAGGGGGGGGAACTGAAGCTTTCTTT
TRBV5-4	.	TRBJ2-1	CASSLVQGEYEQFF	TGTGCCAGCAGCTTGGTGCAGGGTGAATATGAGCAGTTCTTC